What follows are 32 T cell receptor beta chains derived from one specimen sequenced in a study of cytomegalovirus exposure and HLA in healthy donors. The study ran its PCR with 60 Vbeta and 13 Jbeta primers. Clones were read by immunoSEQ multiplex PCR, and TCRdb kept only the in-frame ones, dropping some. The table records fewer than 140,000 clones, 70% to 85% of them present only once. The sample consisted of PBMCs. These receptors all stem from a boy younger than 18 in good health and CMV-seronegative.

The rearrangement uses TRBV27 and TRBJ1-2; D ambiguous. Per germline, CDR1 MNHEY and CDR2 SMNVEV (reference sequence). Trimming took 2 bases from V and 0 from J, leaving 10 bases between them. The CDR3 is made up of 15 amino acids. CDR3 coding DNA: TGTGCCAGCAGTTTAGAGGGCAGACCTAACTATGGCTACACCTTC. Its protein product is CASSLEGRPNYGYTF.

The chain combines TRBV6-5 with TRBJ1-1; the D is unclear. This CDR3 has 13 residues. Germline CDR1 is MNHEY and CDR2 is SVGAGI. Trimming stripped 4 bases from V and 11 bases from J, with 17 bases between. The CDR3 region is CASSSGIFGEAFF. In DNA, the CDR3 is TGTGCCAGCAGTTCGGGGATTTTCGGAGAGGCTTTCTTT.

The genes are TRBV10-3 and TRBJ1-1; maybe TRBD1 (6 bases). V lost 9 bases, J lost 0 bases, and 11 bases lay in between. Per germline, CDR1 ENHRY and CDR2 SYGVKD. The CDR3 consists of 13 residues. The CDR3 reads CAMGGPMNTEAFF. In DNA form, the CDR3 reads TGTGCCATGGGGGGGCCGATGAACACTGAAGCTTTCTTT.

The rearrangement uses TRBV11-3 and TRBJ2-2; the D gene is possibly TRBD2 (5 bases). The CDR3 sequence is 14 residues long. Germline V gene lookup returns CDR1 SGHNT and CDR2 YENEEA. V was trimmed by 5 bases and J by 2 bases, leaving 9 bases between them. The DNA of the CDR3 is TGTGCCAGCAGCCGGACTCCCAACACCGGGGAGCTGTTTTTT. Protein product: CASSRTPNTGELFF. The complete variable domain, with remaining parts taken from reference TRBV11-3 and TRBJ2-2, reads EAGVVQSPRYKIIEKKQPVAFWCNPISGHNTLYWYLQNLGQGPELLIRYENEEAVDDSQLPKDRFSAERLKGVDSTLKIQPAELGDSAVYLCASSRTPNTGELFFGEGSRLTVL.

The chain recombines TRBV28 with TRBJ2-5; maybe TRBD1 (6 bases). V was clipped by 8 bases and J by 5 bases, with 15 bases between them. CDR3 length equals 13 residues. CDR1 is MDHEN, CDR2 SYDVKM, per germline. In DNA form, the CDR3 reads TGTGCCAGCGGGGGCAGCACCTGGGAGACCCAGTACTTC. It yields the protein CASGGSTWETQYF.

The chain uses TRBV2 and TRBJ1-1; no clear D. Germline V gives CDR1 SNHLY, CDR2 FYNNEI. V lost 8 bases, J lost 8 bases, and 18 bases lay in between. The CDR3 length is 13 residues. In nucleotides, the CDR3 is TGTGCCAGCTCCCGGCGGGGTGCCGGGGAAGCTTTCTTT. Its protein is CASSRRGAGEAFF.

This chain links TRBV19 with TRBJ1-6, with no clear D. There are 15 residues in the CDR3. Trimming cost V 4 bases and J 4 bases, with 11 bases left between them. Germline CDR1 is LNHDA and CDR2 is SQIVND (reference sequence). The CDR3 nucleotides read TGTGCCAGTAGTAGCGGCGTCGTTTATAATTCACCCCTCCACTTT. As protein: CASSSGVVYNSPLHF.

This clone came up once. CDR3 sequence: CASSLSIRGGEKLFF. Written as DNA, the CDR3 is TGCGCCAGCAGCTTGTCGATCAGGGGTGGTGAAAAACTGTTTTTT. The chain combines TRBV5-1 with TRBJ1-4, with D possibly being TRBD1 (6 bases). Trimming took off 1 base at V and 7 bases at J, with 14 bases between the two ends. The CDR3 runs 15 residues. Germline loops: CDR1 SGHRS, CDR2 YFSETQ.

This chain connects TRBV27 to TRBJ2-7, with 7 nucleotides matching TRBD1. Germline CDR1 MNHEY, CDR2 SMNVEV (reference sequence). J was trimmed by 1 base and V by 5 bases; bases with no gene match: 5. CDR3 length: 14 amino acids. The CDR3, as DNA: TGTGCCAGCAGTCCCCGACAGGGTTCCTACGAGCAGTACTTC. Encoded protein: CASSPRQGSYEQYF.

This rearrangement joins TRBV10-2 to TRBJ2-7; 11 bases are shared with TRBD2. Per the germline V gene, CDR1 is WSHSY and CDR2 is SAAADI. The CDR3 runs 13 residues. V gave up 6 bases and J gave up 4 bases; unmatched junction bases: 2. CDR3 in amino acids: CASRTSGNYEQYF. In DNA, the CDR3 is TGCGCCAGCAGGACTAGCGGGAATTACGAGCAGTACTTC.

The chain is built from TRBV5-4 and TRBJ2-1; 10 nucleotides line up with TRBD2. CDR3 length equals 16 residues. The J segment lost 7 bases and the V segment lost 1 base, leaving 8 bases of the junction unmatched. CDR1 and CDR2 from the germline V gene are SGHNT and YYREEE (reference sequence). The chain's CDR3 is CASSLQLGLASNEQFF. The CDR3 nucleotides are TGTGCCAGCAGCTTGCAACTGGGACTAGCGTCGAATGAGCAGTTCTTC.

The V gene is TRBV5-6, the J gene TRBJ2-5, with D unclear. TRBJ2-7 explains the end of the DNA better; the J call may be wrong. Germline V gives CDR1 SGHDT, CDR2 YYEEEE. The CDR3 covers 13 residues. The CDR3 loop is CASSFFNSYEQYF. For the CDR3, the DNA is TGTGCCAGCAGCTTTTTCAACTCCTACGAGCAGTACTTC.

The V and J genes are TRBV7-9 and TRBJ1-2; no definite D call. Germline V gene data show CDR1 as SEHNR and CDR2 as FQNEAQ (reference sequence). V was cut by 5 bases and J by 4 bases, with 8 bases left in between. The CDR3 spans 12 residues. The CDR3 spells CASSPRGYGYTF. The CDR3 region has the DNA TGTGCCAGCAGCCCCCGGGGCTATGGCTACACCTTC.

V and J are TRBV28 and TRBJ2-3; TRBD2 matches 9 bases. V shed 0 bases and J 5 bases; nucleotides not matched to a gene: 0. The CDR3 runs 14 residues. In germline, CDR1 is MDHEN, CDR2 SYDVKM. In DNA form, the CDR3 reads TGTGCCAGCAGTTTATGGCGGGGGGGAGATACGCAGTATTTT. It yields the protein CASSLWRGGDTQYF.

V usage is TRBV9 and J usage is TRBJ1-5; TRBD1 is a possible D gene (5 bases). Between the trimmed V and J ends, which lost 4 bases and 0 bases, there was a span of 14 bases. The CDR3 has 16 residues. Germline lookup yields CDR1 SGDLS and CDR2 YYNGEE. CDR3 bases: TGTGCCAGCAGCTTTGGGGGGGATTTTAGCAATCAGCCCCAGCATTTT. This encodes CASSFGGDFSNQPQHF.

The J gene is TRBJ2-1, the V gene TRBV7-9; 8 bases are shared with TRBD2. Germline-derived CDR1 and CDR2 are SEHNR and FQNEAQ (reference sequence). The CDR3 covers 14 residues. Germline trimming cut 2 bases from V and 6 bases from J; bases unmatched to any gene: 3. The CDR3: CASSLPLAGNEQFF. The CDR3 nucleotides read TGTGCCAGCAGCTTACCCCTAGCGGGCAATGAGCAGTTCTTC.

The chain has TRBV30 and TRBJ2-7; D is possibly TRBD2 (6 bases). Germline CDR1 is GTSNPN and CDR2 is SVGIG (reference sequence). Trimming removed 4 bases from V and 5 bases from J, with 15 bases in between. The CDR3 covers 13 residues. The CDR3 nucleotides read TGTGCCTGGATCCGTAAAGGAGGGAACGAGCAGTACTTC. This encodes CAWIRKGGNEQYF.

This clone was found once. The J gene is TRBJ2-3, the V gene TRBV29-1; the match to TRBD2 covers 10 bases. V gave up 6 bases and J gave up 4 bases; unmatched junction bases: 4. From germline, CDR1 is SQVTM and CDR2 ANQGSEA. CDR3 length: 13 amino acids. CDR3 protein: CSVVSGGSDTQYF. DNA of the CDR3: TGCAGCGTCGTTAGCGGGGGGTCAGATACGCAGTATTTT.

CDR3 sequence: CASSLGQGVGEQYF. The DNA for the CDR3 is TGCGCCAGCAGCTTGGGACAGGGTGTAGGAGAGCAGTACTTC. The chain couples TRBV5-1 to TRBJ2-7; 7 nucleotides align to TRBD1. From germline, CDR1 is SGHRS and CDR2 YFSETQ. V trimming: 0 bases; J trimming: 7 bases; junction bases outside the gene matches: 7. The CDR3 has 14 amino acids.

The chain carries TRBV27 and TRBJ1-5; no clear D gene. Germline CDR1 and CDR2: MNHEY and SMNVEV (reference sequence). Trimming took 7 bases from V and 4 from J, leaving 14 bases between them. This CDR3 has 14 residues. The CDR3 sequence is CASTQRVGNQPQHF. The CDR3, as DNA: TGTGCCAGCACTCAGAGGGTAGGAAATCAGCCCCAGCATTTT.

The gene calls are TRBV30 and TRBJ2-7; 11 positions agree with TRBD2. V dropped 8 bases and J dropped 4; count of bases not matched to a gene: 1. The germline gives CDR1 GTSNPN, CDR2 SVGIG (reference sequence). The CDR3 loop spans 11 amino acids. CDR3 nucleotide sequence: TGTGCCGGGACTAGCGGTTACGAGCAGTACTTC. Residues: CAGTSGYEQYF.

The V and J genes are TRBV30 and TRBJ2-5, with 7 bases identical to TRBD2. The CDR3 is 12 amino acids. The germline CDR1 and CDR2 sequences are GTSNPN and SVGIG (reference sequence). Trimming took 4 bases from V and 5 from J; bases not matched to a gene: 4. The CDR3 loop is CAWMRGGETQYF. CDR3 DNA: TGTGCCTGGATGAGGGGAGGGGAGACCCAGTACTTC.

CDR3 loop: CAWSGTGIYEQYF. DNA for the CDR3: TGTGCCTGGTCCGGGACAGGGATCTACGAGCAGTACTTC. The chain has TRBV30 and TRBJ2-7; the match to TRBD1 covers 9 bases. Germline-derived CDR1 and CDR2 are GTSNPN and SVGIG (reference sequence). V trimming: 5 bases; J trimming: 3 bases; junction bases outside the gene matches: 5. The CDR3 sequence is 13 residues long. The full variable domain, its missing parts supplied by reference TRBV30 and TRBJ2-7, is SQTIHQWPATLVQPVGSPLSLECTVEGTSNPNLYWYRQAAGRGLQLLFYSVGIGQISSEVPQNLSASRPQDRQFILSSKKLLLSDSGFYLCAWSGTGIYEQYFGPGTRLTVT.

This clone turned up a few times. The same CDR3 arises from other DNA sequences in this sample as well. The rearrangement links TRBV6-5 to TRBJ2-2; D uncertain. Germline V CDR1 and CDR2: MNHEY, SVGAGI. Trimming cost V 1 base and J 4 bases, with 13 bases left between them. This CDR3 has 16 amino acids. CDR3 DNA sequence: TGTGCCAGCAGTTACTTGGTCCTTTTGGCCACCGGGGAGCTGTTTTTT. Amino acids: CASSYLVLLATGELFF.

V usage is TRBV9 and J usage is TRBJ1-2, with D uncertain. Germline-derived CDR1 and CDR2 are SGDLS and YYNGEE. V gave up 0 bases and J gave up 4 bases, with 10 bases separating them. The CDR3 loop spans 14 amino acids. The DNA for the CDR3 is TGTGCCAGCAGCGTAGGCACAGCAACCTATGGCTACACCTTC. Translated: CASSVGTATYGYTF.

This clone has only a few counts. The chain couples TRBV2 to TRBJ1-2, with D possibly being TRBD1 (6 bases). Germline V gene data show CDR1 as SNHLY and CDR2 as FYNNEI. The V end lost 7 bases, the J end lost 6 bases, and 12 bases lay between the germline ends. The CDR3 has 12 residues. The DNA of the CDR3 is TGTGCCAGCAAGGGAACAGGGAATGGCTACACCTTC. Its translation: CASKGTGNGYTF.

The gene calls are TRBV5-4 and TRBJ1-1, with 10 positions matching TRBD1. V shed 4 bases, J shed 10 bases, and the junction held 10 bases outside the gene matches. Germline CDR1 SGHNT, CDR2 YYREEE (reference sequence). The CDR3 has 14 residues. The CDR3 DNA reads TGTGCCAGCAGCCCTTCCGACAGGGGGCTGGTAGCTTTCTTT. Its translation: CASSPSDRGLVAFF.

The chain uses TRBV28 and TRBJ2-7; 10 nucleotides agree with TRBD2. The CDR3 runs to 15 residues. The germline CDR1 and CDR2 sequences are MDHEN and SYDVKM. The V and J ends lost 5 bases and 1 base, in that order; junction bases with no gene match: 5. The CDR3 nucleotides are TGTGCCAGCAGTACCGGGACTAGCGTATCCTACGAGCAGTACTTC. Translated, it gives CASSTGTSVSYEQYF.

In this sample, this clone turned up once. The chain employs TRBV5-6 and TRBJ1-3; D is undetermined. CDR3 length equals 15 residues. V shed 1 base and J shed 0 bases, with 8 bases lying between them. The V gene's germline CDR1 is SGHDT and CDR2 YYEEEE. This CDR3 is CASSLRGSSGNTIYF. The CDR3 DNA sequence: TGTGCCAGCAGCTTGAGAGGTAGCTCTGGAAACACCATATATTTT.

The V and J genes are TRBV29-1 and TRBJ2-7, with TRBD2 matching over 11 bases. CDR3 length: 17 residues. V lost 7 bases, J lost 3 bases, and 17 bases stayed unmatched. Germline V CDR1 and CDR2: SQVTM, ANQGSEA. CDR3: CSAEAGETSGAIYEQYF. The CDR3 DNA reads TGCAGCGCAGAGGCTGGAGAGACTAGCGGGGCCATCTACGAGCAGTACTTC.

The chain combines TRBV6-1 with TRBJ1-3; D not certain. Deletions cut 0 bases from V and 0 bases from J, with 9 bases between. Germline values: CDR1 MNHNS, CDR2 SASEGT. The CDR3 is 16 residues long. In DNA form, the CDR3 reads TGTGCCAGCAGTGAAGCGTGGGAGAGCTCTGGAAACACCATATATTTT. Its protein product is CASSEAWESSGNTIYF.

This clone was counted between two and nine times. This rearrangement joins TRBV13 to TRBJ2-1, with 9 bases aligning to TRBD2. Trimming removed 8 bases from V and 5 bases from J; junction bases left unmatched: 7. CDR1 and CDR2 (germline): PRHDT, FYEKMQ (reference sequence). The CDR3 runs to 14 residues. CDR3 bases: TGTGCCAGCCTAGGGTCTAGCGGGGACAATGAGCAGTTCTTC. This codes for CASLGSSGDNEQFF.